Reported below is one T cell receptor (beta chain). Its antigen is not known. This sample stems from a study of cytomegalovirus exposure and HLA in healthy donors. General study results and limits: An analysis that came later showed most CMV-associated TCR beta chains appearing HLA-restricted. Previous analysis showed most TCR beta V segments were productive about 87% or about 30% of the time.

The CDR3 covers 11 residues. Trimming cost V 3 bases and J 4 bases, with 3 bases left between them. Germline lookup yields CDR1 LGHNA and CDR2 YNFKEQ. Researchers ran the PCR with 60 Vbeta and 13 Jbeta primers. Here immunoSEQ multiplex PCR was the method, and the copy in TCRdb shows in-frame clones only, minus some. The sample lists approximately 190,000 clones, around four fifths seen once, with 0.8% in the top ten. The sequenced material came from PBMCs. The genes are TRBV4-2 and TRBJ1-2; no definite D call. This TCR was recovered from a woman aged 18-35 years in good health and CMV-seronegative. CDR3 residues: CASSHRYGYTF. In nucleotides, the CDR3 is TGTGCCAGCAGCCATCGCTATGGCTACACCTTC.